The 2 T cell receptor beta chains given below trace back to one sample, sequenced in a study of neurological immune-mediated disorders. Documented time point: longitudinal time-point 2. From the 5' RACE reads, TCRdb called clonotypes with MiXCR, one entry per CDR3 protein. The sample includes roughly 80,000 distinct CDR3 sequences, almost 6% of them seen just once. Source material: PBMCs. The source of these receptors is an older woman with multiple sclerosis.

This clonotype was recorded at least ten times. The chain carries TRBV3-1 and TRBJ2-7; D is perhaps TRBD2 (6 bases). Between the trimmed V and J ends, which lost 0 bases and 5 bases, there was a span of 14 bases. The CDR3 runs to 15 residues. The germline CDR1 and CDR2 sequences are LGHDT and YNNKEL (reference sequence). CDR3 nucleotide sequence: TGTGCCAGCAGCCAAGATGTGGGACTTCGGGACGAGCAGTACTTC. This translates into CASSQDVGLRDEQYF.

This clonotype has a count of ten or more. The chain has TRBV7-2 and TRBJ1-1, with D maybe TRBD1 (6 bases). Germline loops: CDR1 SGHTA, CDR2 FQGNSA. The CDR3 runs to 13 residues. Between the trimmed V and J ends, which lost 9 bases and 1 base, there was a span of 12 bases. CDR3 residues: CASKGDRNTEAFF. The CDR3 region has the DNA TGTGCCAGTAAGGGGGACCGGAACACTGAAGCTTTCTTT.